This T cell receptor beta chain stems from a study of blood T cells in healthy people across ages. Using a J-beta primer mix together with a sample-barcoded 5' primer, a second PCR was run for roughly 6 to 12 cycles. TCRdb reanalysed the 5' RACE reads using MiXCR and keeps one entry per CDR3 protein. The table includes roughly 1,700,000 distinct CDR3 sequences, 28% detected once. Donor samples were obtained from healthy Caucasian individuals from Russia, aged 6 to 90. The germline CDR1 and CDR2 sequences are WSHSY and SAAADI. The CDR3 is made up of 14 amino acids. Trimming took 2 bases from V and 7 from J; bases not matched to a gene: 3. This clonotype was seen a handful of times.

The sequenced sample consisted of blood. The origin of this receptor is a woman in her 30s in good health. The chain recombines TRBV10-2 with TRBJ1-2, with 11 bases that match TRBD1. This chain's CDR3 is CASSEGQGARGYTF. The CDR3 bases are TGCGCCAGCAGTGAGGGACAGGGGGCGCGTGGCTACACCTTC.